The subject of this entry is one T cell receptor beta chain. This entry belongs to a study of T cells expressing NK-cell markers. On the study more broadly: Sequencing of TCR beta repertoires drew on sorted CD3+CD56+NKG2C+, CD3+CD56+NKG2C- and CD3+CD56-NKG2C+ T cells. Eight donors were sequenced, of whom seven were HCMV-seropositive, while the remaining one was HCMV-seronegative.

One entry per CDR3 protein, without DNA, is what TCRdb gives after re-calling the 5' RACE reads. Its table lists about 160,000 distinct CDR3 sequences. Germline values: CDR1 LNHDA, CDR2 SQIVND (reference sequence). The CDR3 extends over 16 amino acids. V gene TRBV19 combines with J gene TRBJ2-1; without DNA, the TCRdb call of TRBD1 cannot be checked. The source is a man aged 18-70 years in good health. The sequenced sample was blood T cells: a sorted CD56 or NKG2C T cell subset, CD4+ or CD8+ T cells, or bulk PBMC T cells (not recorded which). CDR3: CASSMAAGLAYNEQFF.